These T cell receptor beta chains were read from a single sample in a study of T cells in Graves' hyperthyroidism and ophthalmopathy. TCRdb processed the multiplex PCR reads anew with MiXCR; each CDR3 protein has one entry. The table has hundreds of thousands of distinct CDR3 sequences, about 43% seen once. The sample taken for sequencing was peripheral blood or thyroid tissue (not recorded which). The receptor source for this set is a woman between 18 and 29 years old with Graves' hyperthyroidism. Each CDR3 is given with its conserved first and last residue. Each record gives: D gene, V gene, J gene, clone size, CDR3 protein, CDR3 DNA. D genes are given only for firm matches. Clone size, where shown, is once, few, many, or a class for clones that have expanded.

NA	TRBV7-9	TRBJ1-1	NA	CAWTGATEAFF	TGTGCCTGGACCGGGGCCACTGAAGCTTTCTTT
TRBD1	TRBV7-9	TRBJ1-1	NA	CASSLRGRTEAFF	TGTGCCAGCAGCTTGAGGGGGCGAACTGAAGCTTTCTTT
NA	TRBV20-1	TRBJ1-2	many	CSARPPDGYTF	TGCAGTGCTAGACCCCCCGATGGCTACACCTTC
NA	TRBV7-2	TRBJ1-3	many	CASSLVGSDSGNTIYF	TGTGCCAGCAGCTTAGTAGGCAGTGACTCTGGAAACACCATATATTTT
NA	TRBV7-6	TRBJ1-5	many	CASSLGPRGFEPQHF	TGTGCCAGCAGCTTAGGTCCCAGGGGATTTGAGCCCCAGCATTTT
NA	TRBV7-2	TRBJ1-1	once	CASSFYLDLGTEAFF	TGTGCCAGCAGCTTTTACCTGGATCTGGGCACTGAAGCTTTCTTT
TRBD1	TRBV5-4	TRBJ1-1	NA	CASSSPTGGNTEAFF	TGTGCCAGCAGTTCCCCGACAGGGGGGAACACTGAAGCTTTCTTT
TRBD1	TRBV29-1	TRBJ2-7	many	CSVDGQGAGEQYF	TGCAGCGTTGACGGACAGGGGGCGGGAGAGCAGTACTTC
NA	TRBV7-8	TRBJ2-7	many	CASSLDRSSYEQYF	TGTGCCAGCAGCTTAGACAGGAGCTCCTACGAGCAGTACTTC
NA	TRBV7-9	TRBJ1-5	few	CASSLGGGLSNQPQHF	TGCGCCAGCAGCTTGGGGGGGGGACTGAGCAATCAGCCCCAGCATTTT
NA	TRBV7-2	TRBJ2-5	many	CASSLAHGREETQYF	TGTGCCAGCAGCTTAGCACACGGACGGGAGGAGACCCAGTACTTC
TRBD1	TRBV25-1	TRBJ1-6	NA	CASSQSDRARDSPLHF	TGCGCCAGCAGCCAGTCGGACAGGGCTCGGGATTCACCCCTCCACTTT
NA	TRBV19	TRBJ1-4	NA	CASSPSRGEKLFF	TGTGCCAGTAGTCCTTCTAGGGGTGAAAAACTGTTTTTT
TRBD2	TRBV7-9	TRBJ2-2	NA	CASSPGLAGRNTGELFF	TGTGCCAGCAGCCCGGGACTAGCGGGACGGAACACCGGGGAGCTGTTTTTT
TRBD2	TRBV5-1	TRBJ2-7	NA	CASSLGTSDTQEQYF	TGCGCCAGCAGCTTGGGGACTAGCGACACACAGGAGCAGTACTTC
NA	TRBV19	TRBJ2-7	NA	CASSIGRYEQYF	TGTGCCAGTAGTATCGGCAGGTACGAGCAGTACTTC
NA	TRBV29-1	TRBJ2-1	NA	CSVEESVGPPGSYNEQFF	TGCAGCGTTGAAGAAAGTGTTGGACCCCCGGGCTCCTACAATGAGCAGTTCTTC
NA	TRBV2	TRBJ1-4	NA	CASSEEGTDWNDEKLFF	TGTGCCAGCAGTGAAGAAGGCACCGACTGGAACGATGAAAAACTGTTTTTT
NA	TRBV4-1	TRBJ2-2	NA	CASSQDWTGSNTGELFF	TGCGCCAGCAGCCAAGATTGGACGGGATCGAACACCGGGGAGCTGTTTTTT
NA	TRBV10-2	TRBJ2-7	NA	CASSQVGRESSYEQYF	TGTGCCAGCAGCCAAGTGGGCCGGGAGTCTTCCTACGAGCAGTACTTC
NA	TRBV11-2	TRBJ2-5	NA	CASSPERGETQYF	TGTGCCAGCAGCCCAGAGAGGGGGGAGACCCAGTACTTC
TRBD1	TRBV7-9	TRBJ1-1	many	CASSSTGGRGTEAFF	TGTGCCAGCAGTTCAACAGGGGGCAGAGGGACTGAAGCTTTCTTT
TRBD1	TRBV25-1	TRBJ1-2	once	CASSATTGAGYTF	TGTGCCAGCAGTGCCACCACAGGGGCTGGCTACACCTTC
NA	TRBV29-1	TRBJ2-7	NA	CSWGQAYEQYF	TGCAGCTGGGGGCAGGCGTACGAGCAGTACTTC
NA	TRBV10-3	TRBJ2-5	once	CAISDPEGAGQETQYF	TGTGCCATCAGTGATCCGGAGGGGGCCGGGCAAGAGACCCAGTACTTC
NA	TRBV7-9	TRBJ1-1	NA	CASSLRAPFLWRFF	TGTGCCAGCAGCTTAAGGGCCCCCTTCCTTTGGCGTTTCTTT
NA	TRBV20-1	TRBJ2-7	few	CSARGLVLLGGYEQYF	TGCAGTGCCCGAGGGTTGGTACTCCTTGGAGGCTACGAGCAGTACTTC
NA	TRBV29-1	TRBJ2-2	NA	CSVYMTGNTGELFF	TGCAGCGTTTACATGACAGGAAACACCGGGGAGCTGTTTTTT
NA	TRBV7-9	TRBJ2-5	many	CASSLGTTGETQYF	TGTGCCAGCAGCTTGGGGACGACGGGAGAGACCCAGTACTTC
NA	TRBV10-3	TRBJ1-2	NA	CASSSLGQPRGYGYTF	TGTGCCAGCAGTAGTCTCGGACAACCACGAGGCTATGGCTACACCTTC
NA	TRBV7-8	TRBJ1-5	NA	CASRSEGHPRGQPQHF	TGTGCCAGCAGATCGGAGGGACATCCTCGAGGTCAGCCCCAGCATTTT
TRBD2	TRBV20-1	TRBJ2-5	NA	CSASRASGSLETQYF	TGCAGTGCATCCCGGGCTAGCGGGAGCTTAGAGACCCAGTACTTC
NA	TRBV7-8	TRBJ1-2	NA	CASRQSNYGYTF	TGTGCTAGCAGACAGTCAAACTATGGCTACACCTTC